This is a list of T cell receptor beta chains from one sample in a study of T cell responses to AZD1222 COVID-19 vaccine. Sequencing used immunoSEQ multiplex PCR; TCRdb keeps in-frame clones, though not all of them. This sample yields around 140,000 clones, of which about 89% are seen a single time; roughly 7.6% belongs to the top ten. This specimen consisted of peripheral blood, obtained 28 days after the second dose of the MenACWY control vaccine. These receptors were taken from an adult who received the MenACWY meningococcal vaccine as a control. Both conserved end residues are part of each CDR3. The order of the fields is D gene, J gene, V gene, clone size, CDR3 length, CDR3 protein, CDR3 DNA. A D gene is named only where the DNA matches it firmly. Size is stated for part of the rows, as once, few or many counts, or as a class when the clone is expanded.

D: .
J: TRBJ2-7
V: TRBV7-2
size: .
length: 13
CDR3: CASSLGLLAEQYF
DNA: TGTGCCAGCAGCTTAGGGCTGCTAGCCGAGCAGTACTTC

D: .
J: TRBJ2-7
V: TRBV5-1
size: .
length: 12
CDR3: CASSPKRGEQYF
DNA: TGCGCCAGCAGCCCGAAAAGGGGCGAGCAGTACTTC

D: .
J: TRBJ2-2
V: TRBV6-5
size: .
length: 15
CDR3: CATRARGPYTGELFF
DNA: TGTGCCACTCGCGCTCGAGGCCCTTACACCGGGGAGCTGTTTTTT

D: .
J: TRBJ1-6
V: TRBV2
size: few
length: 15
CDR3: CASSELTGGNSPLHF
DNA: TGTGCCAGCAGTGAATTGACAGGTGGTAATTCACCCCTCCACTTT

D: .
J: TRBJ2-1
V: TRBV7-9
size: .
length: 10
CDR3: CASSFNEQFF
DNA: TGTGCCAGCAGTTTCAATGAGCAGTTCTTC

D: TRBD1
J: TRBJ1-6
V: TRBV27
size: .
length: 17
CDR3: CASSLGRQGARGSPLHF
DNA: TGTGCCAGCAGTTTAGGACGTCAGGGGGCTAGAGGTTCACCCCTCCACTTT

D: .
J: TRBJ1-1
V: TRBV2
size: once
length: 14
CDR3: CASSDRGVGTEAFF
DNA: TGTGCCAGCAGTGATCGTGGGGTTGGCACTGAAGCTTTCTTT

D: .
J: TRBJ2-7
V: TRBV28
size: .
length: 14
CDR3: CASSSGGRVYEQYF
DNA: TGTGCCAGCAGTTCCGGCGGCAGAGTCTACGAGCAGTACTTC

D: .
J: TRBJ1-2
V: TRBV4-3
size: .
length: 14
CDR3: CASSPHGVSYGYTF
DNA: TGCGCCAGCAGCCCCCATGGGGTGAGCTATGGCTACACCTTC

D: .
J: TRBJ1-1
V: TRBV7-2
size: .
length: 17
CDR3: CASSNENRGRVNTEAFF
DNA: TGTGCCAGCAGCAACGAAAACCGGGGCAGAGTGAACACTGAAGCTTTCTTT

D: .
J: TRBJ1-3
V: TRBV7-7
size: once
length: 13
CDR3: CASSQGSGNTIYF
DNA: TGTGCCAGCAGCCAAGGCTCTGGAAACACCATATATTTT

D: .
J: TRBJ2-7
V: TRBV3-1/TRBV3-2
size: .
length: 15
CDR3: CASSQDISPRYEQYF
DNA: TGTGCCAGCAGCCAAGACATAAGTCCACGCTACGAGCAGTACTTC

D: .
J: TRBJ1-6
V: TRBV18
size: .
length: 17
CDR3: CASSPTGAGLGNSPLHF
DNA: TGTGCCAGCTCACCCACTGGGGCTGGATTGGGTAATTCACCCCTCCACTTT

D: TRBD2
J: TRBJ2-2
V: TRBV28
size: once
length: 18
CDR3: CASSNVLAGGPRTGELFF
DNA: TGTGCCAGCAGCAACGTCCTAGCGGGAGGGCCGCGTACCGGGGAGCTGTTTTTT

D: .
J: TRBJ1-1
V: TRBV10-1
size: .
length: 19
CDR3: CASSENRSEWGTENTEAFF
DNA: TGCGCCAGCAGTGAGAATCGCAGTGAGTGGGGGACCGAGAACACTGAAGCTTTCTTT

D: .
J: TRBJ1-4
V: TRBV28
size: .
length: 16
CDR3: CASSPVDARTNEKLFF
DNA: TGTGCCAGCAGTCCCGTGGACGCCCGAACTAATGAAAAACTGTTTTTT

D: TRBD1
J: TRBJ1-5
V: TRBV28
size: .
length: 16
CDR3: CASRDRGVGSNQPQHF
DNA: TGTGCCAGCAGGGACAGGGGAGTTGGTAGCAATCAGCCCCAGCATTTT

D: .
J: TRBJ2-3
V: TRBV29-1
size: .
length: 15
CDR3: CSVEVGGQSTDTQYF
DNA: TGCAGCGTTGAAGTCGGGGGACAGAGCACAGATACGCAGTATTTT

D: .
J: TRBJ1-6
V: TRBV7-2
size: .
length: 14
CDR3: CASRPGSANSPLHF
DNA: TGTGCCAGCAGACCCGGGTCAGCGAATTCACCCCTCCACTTT

D: .
J: TRBJ2-5
V: TRBV18
size: .
length: 13
CDR3: CASSDGQKETQYF
DNA: TGTGCCAGCTCAGATGGACAGAAAGAGACCCAGTACTTC

D: .
J: TRBJ2-6
V: TRBV27
size: .
length: 13
CDR3: CASRISGANVLTF
DNA: TGTGCCAGCAGGATCTCTGGGGCCAACGTCCTGACTTTC

D: TRBD2
J: TRBJ2-5
V: TRBV3-1/TRBV3-2
size: .
length: 15
CDR3: CASSQAGAGVETQYF
DNA: TGTGCCAGCAGCCAAGCTGGTGCGGGGGTGGAGACCCAGTACTTC

D: .
J: TRBJ2-1
V: TRBV19
size: .
length: 12
CDR3: CASSPRISEQFF
DNA: TGTGCCAGTAGCCCTAGGATAAGTGAGCAGTTCTTC

D: .
J: TRBJ2-5
V: TRBV3-1/TRBV3-2
size: once
length: 16
CDR3: CASSQGTGTGQETQYF
DNA: TGTGCCAGCAGCCAAGGGACCGGGACGGGACAAGAGACCCAGTACTTC

D: TRBD1
J: TRBJ1-2
V: TRBV19
size: .
length: 15
CDR3: CASSIGGTGDYGYTF
DNA: TGTGCCAGTAGTATAGGAGGGACAGGGGACTATGGCTACACCTTC

D: .
J: TRBJ1-5
V: TRBV12-3/TRBV12-4
size: .
length: 13
CDR3: CASSSMFNQPQHF
DNA: TGTGCCAGCAGTTCTATGTTCAATCAGCCCCAGCATTTT

D: .
J: TRBJ1-2
V: TRBV5-5
size: few
length: 16
CDR3: CASSMGTDETNYGYTF
DNA: TGTGCCAGCAGCATGGGGACCGACGAGACCAACTATGGCTACACCTTC

D: TRBD2
J: TRBJ2-1
V: TRBV11-2
size: .
length: 15
CDR3: CASSLGGSSYNEQFF
DNA: TGTGCCAGCAGCTTAGGCGGGAGTTCCTACAATGAGCAGTTCTTC

D: TRBD2
J: TRBJ2-2
V: TRBV11-2
size: .
length: 17
CDR3: CASSFNSGGGSTGELFF
DNA: TGTGCCAGCAGCTTCAATAGCGGGGGAGGCTCCACCGGGGAGCTGTTTTTT

D: .
J: TRBJ2-5
V: TRBV4-3
size: .
length: 13
CDR3: CASSQEYQETQYF
DNA: TGCGCCAGCAGCCAAGAGTACCAAGAGACCCAGTACTTC

D: .
J: TRBJ1-4
V: TRBV5-1
size: .
length: 12
CDR3: CASSEGREKLFF
DNA: TGCGCCAGCAGCGAGGGACGCGAAAAACTGTTTTTT

D: TRBD1
J: TRBJ1-1
V: TRBV19
size: .
length: 15
CDR3: CASRTGTAMNTEAFF
DNA: TGTGCCAGTAGGACCGGGACAGCTATGAACACTGAAGCTTTCTTT

D: .
J: TRBJ2-2
V: TRBV12-5
size: .
length: 14
CDR3: CASGLGLNTGELFF
DNA: TGTGCTAGTGGTTTGGGACTAAACACCGGGGAGCTGTTTTTT

D: TRBD1
J: TRBJ1-4
V: TRBV28
size: once
length: 14
CDR3: CASRGTGGDEKLFF
DNA: TGTGCCAGCAGGGGGACAGGGGGCGATGAAAAACTGTTTTTT

D: TRBD1
J: TRBJ2-1
V: TRBV18
size: .
length: 15
CDR3: CASSPRTGSYNEQFF
DNA: TGTGCCAGCTCACCTAGGACAGGGTCCTACAATGAGCAGTTCTTC

D: TRBD1
J: TRBJ1-3
V: TRBV14
size: .
length: 14
CDR3: CASSPDRVGNTIYF
DNA: TGTGCCAGCAGCCCCGACAGGGTTGGAAACACCATATATTTT

D: TRBD1
J: TRBJ1-2
V: TRBV3-1/TRBV3-2
size: .
length: 16
CDR3: CASSQRGTGGGYGYTF
DNA: TGTGCCAGCAGCCAAAGGGGGACAGGGGGAGGCTATGGCTACACCTTC

D: .
J: TRBJ2-7
V: TRBV7-2
size: once
length: 13
CDR3: CASSLAPSGEQYF
DNA: TGTGCCAGCAGCTTAGCTCCTTCAGGCGAGCAGTACTTC

D: .
J: TRBJ2-6
V: TRBV6-2/TRBV6-3
size: .
length: 14
CDR3: CASSYGSGANVLTF
DNA: TGTGCCAGCAGTTACGGCTCTGGGGCCAACGTCCTGACTTTC

D: .
J: TRBJ2-2
V: TRBV2
size: .
length: 15
CDR3: CASSEAWANTGELFF
DNA: TGTGCCAGCAGTGAGGCCTGGGCGAACACCGGGGAGCTGTTTTTT